This TCR beta chain was recorded in a study of shared clonotypes between healthy human individuals. Overall study: CD4 naive and memory got three plates each, CD8 naive two, CD8 memory one.

Naive CD8 cells, CD45RO-negative and positively selected for CCR7, excluded terminally differentiated effector memory CD45RA+ cells. With respect to this clone: The antigen remains unidentified.

Findings and limits, study-wide: Genetic and exposure-history diversity was limited by the few donors.

Produced via immunoSEQ multiplex PCR; TCRdb's table is partial and in-frame only. The data show some 2 million clones, 85% to 95% seen once. The CDR3 consists of 12 residues. V was shortened by 5 bases and J by 5 bases, with 9 bases between the two germline ends. Germline assignment: CDR1 SEHNR and CDR2 FQNEAQ (reference sequence). The sequence derives from a young man in good health. Input material: naive CD8+ T cells sorted from blood. J is TRBJ1-1 and V is TRBV7-9; no clear D gene. For the CDR3, the DNA is TGTGCCAGCAGCCAAATTGGAACTGAAGCTTTCTTT. Amino acid sequence: CASSQIGTEAFF.